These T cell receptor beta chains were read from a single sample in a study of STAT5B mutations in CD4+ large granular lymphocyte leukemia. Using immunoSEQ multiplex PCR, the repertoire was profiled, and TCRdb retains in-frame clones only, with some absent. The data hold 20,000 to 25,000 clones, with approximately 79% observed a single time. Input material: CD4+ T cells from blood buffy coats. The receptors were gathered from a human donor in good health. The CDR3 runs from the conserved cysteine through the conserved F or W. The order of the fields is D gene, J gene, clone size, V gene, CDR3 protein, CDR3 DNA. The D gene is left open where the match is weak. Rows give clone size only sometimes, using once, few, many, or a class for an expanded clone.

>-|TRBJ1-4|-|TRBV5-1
CASSLRQTNEKLFF
TGCGCCAGCAGCTTAAGACAGACTAATGAAAAACTGTTTTTT
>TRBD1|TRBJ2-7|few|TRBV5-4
CASSFGDRAYEQYF
TGTGCCAGCAGCTTTGGTGACAGGGCCTACGAGCAGTACTTC
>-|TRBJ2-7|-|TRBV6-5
CASSYRGEQYF
TGTGCCAGCAGTTACAGGGGCGAGCAGTACTTC
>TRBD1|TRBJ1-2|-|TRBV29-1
CSVDRTRDRGYGYTF
TGCAGCGTTGACCGGACCCGGGACAGGGGTTATGGCTACACCTTC
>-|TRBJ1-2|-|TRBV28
CASSRSFQNLYGYTF
TGTGCCAGCAGTCGATCCTTCCAGAATCTCTATGGCTACACCTTC
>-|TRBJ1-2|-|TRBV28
CASRVNYGYTF
TGTGCCAGCAGGGTGAACTATGGCTACACCTTC
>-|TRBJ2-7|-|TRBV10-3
CAISSGAGQTYEQYF
TGTGCCATCAGTTCCGGGGCAGGGCAGACCTACGAGCAGTACTTC
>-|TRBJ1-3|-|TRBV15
CATSRDFAGSGNTIYF
TGTGCCACCAGCAGAGATTTTGCGGGCTCTGGAAACACCATATATTTT
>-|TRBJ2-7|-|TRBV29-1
CSVEGQAYEQYF
TGCAGCGTTGAAGGACAGGCCTACGAGCAGTACTTC
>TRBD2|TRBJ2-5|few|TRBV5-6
CASSLRLAGFQETQYF
TGTGCCAGCAGCTTGCGCTTAGCGGGGTTCCAAGAGACCCAGTACTTC
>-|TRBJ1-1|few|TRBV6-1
CASSAGRNTEAFF
TGTGCCAGCAGTGCTGGACGGAACACTGAAGCTTTCTTT
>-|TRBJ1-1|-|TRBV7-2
CASSLRQPNTEAFF
TGTGCCAGCAGCTTGAGACAGCCGAACACTGAAGCTTTCTTT
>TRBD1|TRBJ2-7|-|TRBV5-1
CASSRGGQGAPLGEQYF
TGCGCCAGCAGCCGCGGGGGACAGGGGGCTCCCTTGGGGGAGCAGTACTTC
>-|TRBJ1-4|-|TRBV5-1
CASRRSLNEKLFF
TGCGCCAGCAGACGGTCTCTGAATGAAAAACTGTTTTTT
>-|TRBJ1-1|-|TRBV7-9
CASSLTIEAFF
TGTGCCAGCAGCTTAACTATTGAAGCTTTCTTT
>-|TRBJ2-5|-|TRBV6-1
CASREETQYF
TGTGCCAGCAGGGAAGAGACCCAGTACTTC
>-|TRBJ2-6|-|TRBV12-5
CASGLSGANVLTF
TGTGCTAGTGGTCTCTCAGGGGCCAACGTCCTGACTTTC
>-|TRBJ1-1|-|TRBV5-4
CASSYPENTEAFF
TGTGCCAGCAGCTACCCGGAGAACACTGAAGCTTTCTTT
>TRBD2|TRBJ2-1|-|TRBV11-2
CASSKGLAGGLLKDNEQFF
TGTGCCAGCAGCAAGGGACTAGCGGGGGGGCTCCTAAAAGACAATGAGCAGTTCTTC
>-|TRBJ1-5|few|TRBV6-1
CASRENQPQHF
TGTGCCAGCAGGGAAAATCAGCCCCAGCATTTT
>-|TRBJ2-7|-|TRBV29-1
CSVGVWGRTYEQYF
TGCAGCGTGGGGGTGTGGGGGCGGACCTACGAGCAGTACTTC
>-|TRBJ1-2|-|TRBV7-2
CASSSSLDYGYTF
TGTGCCAGCAGCTCCTCGCTCGACTATGGCTACACCTTC
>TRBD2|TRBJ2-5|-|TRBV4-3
CASSQEPAGGQETQYF
TGCGCCAGCAGCCAAGAGCCAGCGGGGGGACAAGAGACCCAGTACTTC
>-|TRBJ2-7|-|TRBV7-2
CASSTVVAYEQYF
TGTGCCAGCAGCACGGTGGTAGCCTACGAGCAGTACTTC
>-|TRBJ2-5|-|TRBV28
CASSLGGSQTTQYF
TGTGCCAGCAGCTTGGGGGGAAGCCAAACCACCCAGTACTTC
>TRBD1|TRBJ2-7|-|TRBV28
CASSRSTGGASNYEQYF
TGTGCCAGCAGTCGATCCACAGGGGGCGCATCTAACTACGAGCAGTACTTC
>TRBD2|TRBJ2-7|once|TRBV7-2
CASSYRAGGNYEQYF
TGTGCCAGCAGCTACCGAGCGGGGGGAAATTACGAGCAGTACTTC
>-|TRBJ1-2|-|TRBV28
CASSQSGGGYTF
TGTGCCAGCAGTCAATCCGGAGGGGGCTACACCTTC
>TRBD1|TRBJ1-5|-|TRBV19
CASRVTGNSNQPQHF
TGTGCCAGTAGGGTGACAGGGAATAGCAATCAGCCCCAGCATTTT
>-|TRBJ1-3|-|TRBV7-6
CASSSPRGSRNTIYF
TGTGCCAGCAGCTCCCCCCGTGGCAGTAGAAACACCATATATTTT
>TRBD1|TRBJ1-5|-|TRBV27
CASSGQGDNQPQHF
TGTGCCAGCAGCGGACAGGGGGACAATCAGCCCCAGCATTTT
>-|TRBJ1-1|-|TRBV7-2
CASSLDTGRPNGAFF
TGTGCCAGCAGCTTAGATACAGGAAGGCCAAATGGAGCTTTCTTT
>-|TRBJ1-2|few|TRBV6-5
CASRRGLGDGYTF
TGTGCCAGCAGAAGGGGGTTAGGGGATGGCTACACCTTC